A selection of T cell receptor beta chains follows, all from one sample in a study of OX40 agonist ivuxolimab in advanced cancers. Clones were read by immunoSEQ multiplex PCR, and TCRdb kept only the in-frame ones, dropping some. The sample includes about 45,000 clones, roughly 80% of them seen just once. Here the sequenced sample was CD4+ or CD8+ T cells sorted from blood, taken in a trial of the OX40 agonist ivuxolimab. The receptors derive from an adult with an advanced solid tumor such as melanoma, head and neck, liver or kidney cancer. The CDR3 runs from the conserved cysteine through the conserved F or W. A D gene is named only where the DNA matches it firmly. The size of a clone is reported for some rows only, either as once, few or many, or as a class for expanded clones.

cdr3_aa: CASNRLGGTGELFF
cdr3_nt: TGTGCCAGCAATCGGCTAGGAGGTACCGGGGAGCTGTTTTTT
j_call: TRBJ2-2
v_call: TRBV27
cdr3_length: 14
d_call: -
clone_size: -

cdr3_aa: CASSLFPPSAEGETQYF
cdr3_nt: TGTGCCAGCAGCTTATTCCCTCCTAGCGCAGAGGGGGAGACCCAGTACTTC
j_call: TRBJ2-5
v_call: TRBV7-8
cdr3_length: 17
d_call: -
clone_size: few

cdr3_aa: CASTLGAGELFF
cdr3_nt: TGTGCCAGCACCCTCGGGGCCGGGGAGCTGTTTTTT
j_call: TRBJ2-2
v_call: TRBV25-1
cdr3_length: 12
d_call: -
clone_size: -

cdr3_aa: CASSVRDIPFYNEQFF
cdr3_nt: TGTGCCAGCAGCGTACGGGACATTCCCTTTTACAATGAGCAGTTCTTC
j_call: TRBJ2-1
v_call: TRBV9
cdr3_length: 16
d_call: -
clone_size: -

cdr3_aa: CASSPPGVGTEAFF
cdr3_nt: TGTGCCAGCAGCCCCCCCGGGGTAGGGACTGAAGCTTTCTTT
j_call: TRBJ1-1
v_call: TRBV5-6
cdr3_length: 14
d_call: -
clone_size: -

cdr3_aa: CASSLDSGRSDTQYF
cdr3_nt: TGTGCCAGCAGCTTAGATAGCGGGAGATCAGATACGCAGTATTTT
j_call: TRBJ2-3
v_call: TRBV11-3
cdr3_length: 15
d_call: TRBD2
clone_size: -

cdr3_aa: CASSQDEFRGVFHQPQHF
cdr3_nt: TGTGCCAGCAGCCAAGATGAATTCAGGGGAGTTTTTCATCAGCCCCAGCATTTT
j_call: TRBJ1-5
v_call: TRBV4-2
cdr3_length: 18
d_call: -
clone_size: few

cdr3_aa: CASSYSTEREKLFF
cdr3_nt: TGTGCCAGCAGTTACTCGACAGAGAGGGAAAAACTGTTTTTT
j_call: TRBJ1-4
v_call: TRBV6-5
cdr3_length: 14
d_call: -
clone_size: -

cdr3_aa: CASSSGQGFEKLFF
cdr3_nt: TGTGCCAGCAGCTCGGGACAGGGGTTTGAAAAACTGTTTTTT
j_call: TRBJ1-4
v_call: TRBV25-1
cdr3_length: 14
d_call: TRBD1
clone_size: few

cdr3_aa: CASSLFGLPGTEAFF
cdr3_nt: TGTGCCAGCAGCTTGTTTGGGCTCCCGGGCACTGAAGCTTTCTTT
j_call: TRBJ1-1
v_call: TRBV5-8
cdr3_length: 15
d_call: -
clone_size: -

cdr3_aa: CASSELRDTWNEKLFF
cdr3_nt: TGTGCCAGCAGTGAACTACGGGACACGTGGAATGAAAAACTGTTTTTT
j_call: TRBJ1-4
v_call: TRBV6-1
cdr3_length: 16
d_call: -
clone_size: once

cdr3_aa: CATSRPRTLNYEQYF
cdr3_nt: TGTGCCACCAGCAGACCCCGGACCCTGAACTACGAGCAGTACTTC
j_call: TRBJ2-7
v_call: TRBV15
cdr3_length: 15
d_call: -
clone_size: few

cdr3_aa: CASSAGTGAAQPQHF
cdr3_nt: TGTGCCAGTAGTGCAGGGACAGGGGCCGCTCAGCCCCAGCATTTT
j_call: TRBJ1-5
v_call: TRBV19
cdr3_length: 15
d_call: TRBD1
clone_size: -

cdr3_aa: CASSRLAGGSTDTQYF
cdr3_nt: TGTGCCAGCAGTAGACTAGCGGGGGGCAGCACAGATACGCAGTATTTT
j_call: TRBJ2-3
v_call: TRBV27
cdr3_length: 16
d_call: TRBD2
clone_size: -

cdr3_aa: CASSYPTSGGAYEQYF
cdr3_nt: TGTGCCAGCAGTTACCCCACTAGCGGGGGGGCCTACGAGCAGTACTTC
j_call: TRBJ2-7
v_call: TRBV6-5
cdr3_length: 16
d_call: TRBD2
clone_size: once

cdr3_aa: CASSLAHGGGLYEQYF
cdr3_nt: TGTGCCAGCAGCTTAGCGCATGGTGGTGGGCTATACGAGCAGTACTTC
j_call: TRBJ2-7
v_call: TRBV7-6
cdr3_length: 16
d_call: -
clone_size: -

cdr3_aa: CASRGGQGHEQYF
cdr3_nt: TGTGCCAGCCGGGGGGGACAGGGCCACGAGCAGTACTTC
j_call: TRBJ2-7
v_call: TRBV6-6
cdr3_length: 13
d_call: -
clone_size: -

cdr3_aa: CASMGLAGGPYEQFF
cdr3_nt: TGTGCCAGCATGGGGCTAGCGGGAGGGCCGTATGAGCAGTTCTTC
j_call: TRBJ2-1
v_call: TRBV27
cdr3_length: 15
d_call: TRBD2
clone_size: -

cdr3_aa: CASSLLKAVFYNEQFF
cdr3_nt: TGTGCCAGCAGCTTACTCAAAGCGGTATTCTACAATGAGCAGTTCTTC
j_call: TRBJ2-1
v_call: TRBV7-2
cdr3_length: 16
d_call: -
clone_size: -

cdr3_aa: CASSVVGQGYTGELFF
cdr3_nt: TGTGCCAGCAGCGTAGTAGGGCAGGGATACACCGGGGAGCTGTTTTTT
j_call: TRBJ2-2
v_call: TRBV9
cdr3_length: 16
d_call: -
clone_size: -

cdr3_aa: CASSSRLAGGPNTGELFF
cdr3_nt: TGTGCCAGCAGTTCAAGACTAGCGGGAGGGCCCAACACCGGGGAGCTGTTTTTT
j_call: TRBJ2-2
v_call: TRBV28
cdr3_length: 18
d_call: TRBD2
clone_size: -

cdr3_aa: CASSAGGPKQFF
cdr3_nt: TGTGCCAGCAGCGCGGGGGGGCCGAAGCAGTTCTTC
j_call: TRBJ2-1
v_call: TRBV7-8
cdr3_length: 12
d_call: TRBD2
clone_size: -

cdr3_aa: CSVVTGSAEQYF
cdr3_nt: TGCAGCGTTGTCACAGGGTCGGCCGAGCAGTACTTC
j_call: TRBJ2-7
v_call: TRBV29-1
cdr3_length: 12
d_call: -
clone_size: once

cdr3_aa: CASSEHRGTGANVLTF
cdr3_nt: TGTGCCAGCAGCGAACACAGGGGGACCGGGGCCAACGTCCTGACTTTC
j_call: TRBJ2-6
v_call: TRBV9
cdr3_length: 16
d_call: TRBD1
clone_size: -

cdr3_aa: CASSYGGQPQHF
cdr3_nt: TGTGCCAGCAGCTATGGGGGTCAGCCCCAGCATTTT
j_call: TRBJ1-5
v_call: TRBV5-4
cdr3_length: 12
d_call: -
clone_size: -

cdr3_aa: CASSVQGSYNSPLHF
cdr3_nt: TGTGCCAGCAGTGTACAGGGATCCTATAATTCACCCCTCCACTTT
j_call: TRBJ1-6
v_call: TRBV6-1
cdr3_length: 15
d_call: -
clone_size: -

cdr3_aa: CASSMGQDPSYEQYF
cdr3_nt: TGTGCCAGTAGTATGGGGCAGGACCCTTCCTACGAGCAGTACTTC
j_call: TRBJ2-7
v_call: TRBV19
cdr3_length: 15
d_call: -
clone_size: -

cdr3_aa: CASRLTGWSDEQYF
cdr3_nt: TGTGCCAGTAGGCTGACAGGGTGGTCGGACGAGCAGTACTTC
j_call: TRBJ2-7
v_call: TRBV19
cdr3_length: 14
d_call: TRBD1
clone_size: few

cdr3_aa: CASSPGGGGVETQYF
cdr3_nt: TGCGCCAGCAGCCCCGGAGGTGGAGGGGTAGAGACCCAGTACTTC
j_call: TRBJ2-5
v_call: TRBV4-3
cdr3_length: 15
d_call: -
clone_size: -

cdr3_aa: CASSHRGNTEAFF
cdr3_nt: TGTGCCAGCAGCCACCGAGGGAACACTGAAGCTTTCTTT
j_call: TRBJ1-1
v_call: TRBV4-2
cdr3_length: 13
d_call: -
clone_size: -

cdr3_aa: CASSQRTGRSTEAFF
cdr3_nt: TGCGCCAGCAGCCAGCGGACAGGGAGAAGTACTGAAGCTTTCTTT
j_call: TRBJ1-1
v_call: TRBV4-1
cdr3_length: 15
d_call: TRBD1
clone_size: -

cdr3_aa: CASSYRGNTEAFF
cdr3_nt: TGTGCCAGCAGTTACCGGGGGAACACTGAAGCTTTCTTT
j_call: TRBJ1-1
v_call: TRBV6-6
cdr3_length: 13
d_call: -
clone_size: -

cdr3_aa: CSVVGSGSQSAGELFF
cdr3_nt: TGCAGCGTTGTAGGCAGCGGGAGTCAGTCCGCCGGGGAGCTGTTTTTT
j_call: TRBJ2-2
v_call: TRBV29-1
cdr3_length: 16
d_call: TRBD2
clone_size: -

cdr3_aa: CASTIPGDFNQPQHF
cdr3_nt: TGTGCCAGCACCATACCGGGAGATTTCAATCAGCCCCAGCATTTT
j_call: TRBJ1-5
v_call: TRBV28
cdr3_length: 15
d_call: -
clone_size: -

cdr3_aa: CASSFGTTYEQYF
cdr3_nt: TGTGCCAGCAGCTTTGGGACCACCTACGAGCAGTACTTC
j_call: TRBJ2-7
v_call: TRBV7-8
cdr3_length: 13
d_call: -
clone_size: -

cdr3_aa: CASSPTWGSSYEQYF
cdr3_nt: TGTGCCAGCAGCCCCACTTGGGGGAGCTCCTACGAGCAGTACTTC
j_call: TRBJ2-7
v_call: TRBV7-9
cdr3_length: 15
d_call: -
clone_size: -

cdr3_aa: CASSLSGKYEQYF
cdr3_nt: TGTGCCAGCAGCCTCTCTGGGAAATACGAGCAGTACTTC
j_call: TRBJ2-7
v_call: TRBV7-6
cdr3_length: 13
d_call: -
clone_size: -

cdr3_aa: CASSNTGASTDTQYF
cdr3_nt: TGTGCCAGCAGTAATACGGGAGCCAGCACAGATACGCAGTATTTT
j_call: TRBJ2-3
v_call: TRBV6-5
cdr3_length: 15
d_call: -
clone_size: -

cdr3_aa: CASRLAGGFQETQYF
cdr3_nt: TGTGCCAGTCGACTAGCGGGGGGATTCCAAGAGACCCAGTACTTC
j_call: TRBJ2-5
v_call: TRBV5-8
cdr3_length: 15
d_call: TRBD2
clone_size: -

cdr3_aa: CAGRHFSNQPQHF
cdr3_nt: TGTGCCGGCAGACACTTTAGCAATCAGCCCCAGCATTTT
j_call: TRBJ1-5
v_call: TRBV6-5
cdr3_length: 13
d_call: -
clone_size: -